This T cell receptor (beta chain) originates from a study of T cell responses to AZD1222 COVID-19 vaccine. Assay used: immunoSEQ multiplex PCR; TCRdb lists only in-frame clones, some missing. Of roughly 99,000 clones listed, roughly 92% are singletons. The receptor's source is an adult who received the AZD1222 COVID-19 vaccine. Sequencing was performed on peripheral blood, taken 28 days after the second AZD1222 dose.

The chain's CDR3 is CASSLRTANNSPLHF. The CDR3 nucleotides read TGTGCCAGCAGTCTCCGGACAGCCAATAATTCACCCCTCCACTTT. The chain carries TRBV27 and TRBJ1-6, with a tentative D call TRBD1 (6 bases). V lost 5 bases, J lost 5 bases, and 13 bases lay in between. The CDR3 consists of 15 residues. In germline, CDR1 is MNHEY, CDR2 SMNVEV (reference sequence).